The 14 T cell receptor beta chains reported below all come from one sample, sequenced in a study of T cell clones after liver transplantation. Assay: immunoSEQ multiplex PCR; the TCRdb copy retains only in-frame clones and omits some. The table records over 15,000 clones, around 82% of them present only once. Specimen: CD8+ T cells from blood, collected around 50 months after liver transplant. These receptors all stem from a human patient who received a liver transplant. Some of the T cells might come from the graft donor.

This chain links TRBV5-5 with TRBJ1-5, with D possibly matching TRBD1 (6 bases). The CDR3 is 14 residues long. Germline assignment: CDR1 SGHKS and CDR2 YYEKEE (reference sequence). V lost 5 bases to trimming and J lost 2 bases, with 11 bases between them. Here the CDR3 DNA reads TGTGCCAGCAGAATGGACAGCGGCAATCAGCCCCAGCATTTT. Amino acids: CASRMDSGNQPQHF.

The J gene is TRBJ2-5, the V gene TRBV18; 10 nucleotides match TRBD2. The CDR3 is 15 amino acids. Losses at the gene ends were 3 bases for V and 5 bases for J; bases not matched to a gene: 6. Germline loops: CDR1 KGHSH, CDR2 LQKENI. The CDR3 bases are TGTGCCAGCTCACCTAGCGGGGGGATCTCGGAGACCCAGTACTTC. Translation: CASSPSGGISETQYF.

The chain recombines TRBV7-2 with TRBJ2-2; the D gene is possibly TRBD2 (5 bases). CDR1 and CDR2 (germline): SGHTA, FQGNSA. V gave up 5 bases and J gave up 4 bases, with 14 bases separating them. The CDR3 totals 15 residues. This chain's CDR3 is CASSPRKRSTGELFF. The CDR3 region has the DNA TGTGCCAGCAGCCCCCGGAAGCGGAGCACCGGGGAGCTGTTTTTT.

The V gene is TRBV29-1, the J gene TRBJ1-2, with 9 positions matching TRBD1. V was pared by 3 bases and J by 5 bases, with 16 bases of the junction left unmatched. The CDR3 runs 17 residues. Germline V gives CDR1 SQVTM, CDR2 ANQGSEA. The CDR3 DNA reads TGCAGCGTTGAGGGGACAGGGATTGATCTTTTTCTATATGGCTACACCTTC. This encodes CSVEGTGIDLFLYGYTF.

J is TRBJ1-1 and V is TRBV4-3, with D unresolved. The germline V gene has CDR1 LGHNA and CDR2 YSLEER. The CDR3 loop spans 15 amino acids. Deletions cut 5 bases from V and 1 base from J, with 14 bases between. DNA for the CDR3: TGCGCCAGCAGCTCCTCGAGTAGATCGAACACTGAAGCTTTCTTT. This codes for CASSSSSRSNTEAFF.

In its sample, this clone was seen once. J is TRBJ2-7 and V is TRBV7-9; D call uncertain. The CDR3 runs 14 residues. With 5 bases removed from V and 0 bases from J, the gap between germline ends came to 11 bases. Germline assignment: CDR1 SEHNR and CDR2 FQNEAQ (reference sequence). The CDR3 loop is CASSHETVSYEQYF. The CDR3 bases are TGTGCCAGCAGCCACGAAACGGTCTCCTACGAGCAGTACTTC.

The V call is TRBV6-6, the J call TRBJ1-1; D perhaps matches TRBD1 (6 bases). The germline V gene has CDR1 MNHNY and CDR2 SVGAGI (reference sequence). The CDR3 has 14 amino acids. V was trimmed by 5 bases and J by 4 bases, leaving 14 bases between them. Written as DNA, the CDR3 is TGTGCCAGCAGTAGCCCGTTAGGGGGCACTGAAGCTTTCTTT. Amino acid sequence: CASSSPLGGTEAFF.

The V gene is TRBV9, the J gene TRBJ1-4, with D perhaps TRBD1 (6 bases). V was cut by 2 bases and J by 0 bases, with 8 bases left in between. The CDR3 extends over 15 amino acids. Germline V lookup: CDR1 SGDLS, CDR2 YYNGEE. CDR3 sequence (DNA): TGTGCCAGCAGCGTTGCAGGGGCAACTAATGAAAAACTGTTTTTT. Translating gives CASSVAGATNEKLFF.

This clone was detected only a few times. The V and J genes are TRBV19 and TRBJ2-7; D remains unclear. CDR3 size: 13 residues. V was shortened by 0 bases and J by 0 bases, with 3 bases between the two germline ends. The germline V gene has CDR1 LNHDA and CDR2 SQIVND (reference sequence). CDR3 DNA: TGTGCCAGTAGTATAGACGACTCCTACGAGCAGTACTTC. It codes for CASSIDDSYEQYF.

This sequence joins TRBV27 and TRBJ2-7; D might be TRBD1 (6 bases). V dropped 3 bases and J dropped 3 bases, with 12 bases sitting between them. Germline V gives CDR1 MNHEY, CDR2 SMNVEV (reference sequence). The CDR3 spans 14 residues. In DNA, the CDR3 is TGTGCCAGCAGTTTCCACAGGGCCGGCTACGAGCAGTACTTC. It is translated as CASSFHRAGYEQYF.

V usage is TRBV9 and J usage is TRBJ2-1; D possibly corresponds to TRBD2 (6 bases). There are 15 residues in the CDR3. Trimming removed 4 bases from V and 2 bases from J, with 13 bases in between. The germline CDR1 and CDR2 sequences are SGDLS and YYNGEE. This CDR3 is CASSSGTAAYNEQFF. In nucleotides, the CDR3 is TGTGCCAGCAGCTCTGGGACTGCCGCCTACAATGAGCAGTTCTTC. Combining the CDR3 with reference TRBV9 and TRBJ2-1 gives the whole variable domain DSGVTQTPKHLITATGQRVTLRCSPRSGDLSVYWYQQSLDQGLQFLIQYYNGEERAKGNILERFSAQQFPDLHSELNLSSLELGDSALYFCASSSGTAAYNEQFFGPGTRLTVL.

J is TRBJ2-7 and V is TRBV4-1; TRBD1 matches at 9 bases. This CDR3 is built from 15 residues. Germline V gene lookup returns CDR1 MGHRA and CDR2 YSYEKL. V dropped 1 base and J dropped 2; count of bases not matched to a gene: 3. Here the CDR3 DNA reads TGCGCCAGCAGCCAAGGGACAGGGGAAACCTACGAGCAGTACTTC. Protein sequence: CASSQGTGETYEQYF.

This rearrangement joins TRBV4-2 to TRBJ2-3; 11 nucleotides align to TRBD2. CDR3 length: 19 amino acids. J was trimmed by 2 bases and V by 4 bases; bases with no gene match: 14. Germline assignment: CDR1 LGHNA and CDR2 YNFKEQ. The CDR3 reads CASSPLSGTSGDNTDTQYF. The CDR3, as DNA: TGTGCCAGCAGCCCCCTATCCGGGACTAGCGGAGACAACACAGATACGCAGTATTTT.

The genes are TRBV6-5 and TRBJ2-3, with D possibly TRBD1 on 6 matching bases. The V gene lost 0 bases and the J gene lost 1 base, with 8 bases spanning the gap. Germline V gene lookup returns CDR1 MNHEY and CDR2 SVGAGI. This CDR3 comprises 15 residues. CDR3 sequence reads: CASSYSRTGTDTQYF. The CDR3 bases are TGTGCCAGCAGTTACTCGAGGACAGGCACAGATACGCAGTATTTT.